This note documents a single TCR beta chain sequence. This sample is part of a study of blood T cell repertoires in COVID-19. The CDR3 length is 15 residues. V lost 5 bases, J lost 4 bases, and 7 bases stayed unmatched. Germline V lookup: CDR1 LGHDT, CDR2 YNNKEL (reference sequence). The table came from immunoSEQ multiplex PCR; TCRdb's copy has only in-frame clones and leaves some out. The table lists about 50,000 clones, roughly 88% of them singletons. Sequences were obtained from peripheral blood. V and J are TRBV3-1 (or the pseudogene TRBV3-2) and TRBJ2-3, with 9 bases that match TRBD2. The receptor's source is a woman aged 55-69 years with acute or convalescent COVID-19. CDR3 nucleotide sequence: TGTGCCAGCAGCAAGCGGGGGGTCCTCGCAGATACGCAGTATTTT. It is translated as CASSKRGVLADTQYF.